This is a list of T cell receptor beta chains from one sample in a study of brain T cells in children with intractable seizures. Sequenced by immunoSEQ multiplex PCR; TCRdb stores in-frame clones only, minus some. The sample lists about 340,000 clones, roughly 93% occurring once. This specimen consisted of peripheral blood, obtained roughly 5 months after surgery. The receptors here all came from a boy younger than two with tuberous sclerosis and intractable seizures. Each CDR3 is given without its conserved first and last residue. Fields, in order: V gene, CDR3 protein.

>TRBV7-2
ASSSPPAGTQY
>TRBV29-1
SVESAGGEVADTQY
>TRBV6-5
ASSKVTGNNEQF
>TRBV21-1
ASSKAGTEQF
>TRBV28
ASREGGEWNTEAF
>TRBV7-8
ASSLHRWRMNTEAF
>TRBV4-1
ASSQDLGRVYGYT
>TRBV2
ASSGLVKYEQY
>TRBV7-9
ASSPERYHGYT
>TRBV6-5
ASSYSIGGDEQF
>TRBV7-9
ASAKRRGEPEAF
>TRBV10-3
AISDQKGIDTQY
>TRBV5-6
ASSLGFNYEQY
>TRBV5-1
ASSLGWDGAEQY
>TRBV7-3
ASSFILREQSSQGLLTEAF
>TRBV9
ASSAVSRGRGSYNEQF
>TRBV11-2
ASSFFPGQVSDSPLH
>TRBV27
AGYTDTQY
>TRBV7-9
ASGVRSEQY
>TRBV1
TSSQDHHSSGSWVETQY
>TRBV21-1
ASSKVRTSVRLGTDTQY
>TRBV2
ASSEARQANYGYT
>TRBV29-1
SVDQGGEVDGYT
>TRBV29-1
SVEHQSGTLTSTDTQY
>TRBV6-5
ASNTDGANVLT
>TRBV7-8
ASSLRQQTEQY
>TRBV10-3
AIPSGINTGELF
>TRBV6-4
ASSPILRLASSYNEQF
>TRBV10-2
ASRLSGSGGVEY
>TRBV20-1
SASPTGGGPRYNSPLH
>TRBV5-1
ASSLWGISYEQY
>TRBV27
ASSPWPSPREKLF
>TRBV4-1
ASSQVGNTEAF
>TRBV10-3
AISDPGQVYEQY
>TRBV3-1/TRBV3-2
ASSHSPSGPYNEQF
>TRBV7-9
ASSLAYEQF
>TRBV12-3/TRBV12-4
ASSLQGGTEAF
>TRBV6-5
ASNSGELAKNIQY
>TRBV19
ASSKRIPGKGLAKNIQY
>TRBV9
ASSVVPSGSSGANVLT
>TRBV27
ASSQMGQGVHSGNTIY
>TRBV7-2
ASSLSASGRIYEQY
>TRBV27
ASSFAGGHEQY
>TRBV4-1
ASSQDDPHFLSGSNTEAF
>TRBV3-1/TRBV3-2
ASSQAGTYEQY
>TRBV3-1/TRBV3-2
ASSGWDRVHSGANVLT
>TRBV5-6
ASSFRNSPLH
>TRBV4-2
ASSQGNRGVNGYT
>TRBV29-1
SGGGLNTEAF
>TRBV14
ASSQEGISVFGNTIY